This T cell receptor beta chain originates from a study of control samples from healthy donors and cancer patients. The CDR3 has 16 residues. The ends lost 4 bases at V and 2 bases at J; junction bases unmatched: 4. CDR1 SGHRS and CDR2 YFSETQ come from the germline V gene. Profiling relied on immunoSEQ multiplex PCR, and the TCRdb table lists in-frame clones only, not all of them. The sample shows roughly 55,000 clones, around 90% of them seen only once. Sequencing input: PBMCs. This chain connects TRBV5-1 to TRBJ2-2; 11 bases fit TRBD1. The origin of this receptor is a man aged 40-50 years with colorectal cancer. CDR3: CASSGGQGVNTGELFF. The CDR3 DNA reads TGCGCCAGCAGCGGGGGACAGGGGGTCAACACCGGGGAGCTGTTTTTT.